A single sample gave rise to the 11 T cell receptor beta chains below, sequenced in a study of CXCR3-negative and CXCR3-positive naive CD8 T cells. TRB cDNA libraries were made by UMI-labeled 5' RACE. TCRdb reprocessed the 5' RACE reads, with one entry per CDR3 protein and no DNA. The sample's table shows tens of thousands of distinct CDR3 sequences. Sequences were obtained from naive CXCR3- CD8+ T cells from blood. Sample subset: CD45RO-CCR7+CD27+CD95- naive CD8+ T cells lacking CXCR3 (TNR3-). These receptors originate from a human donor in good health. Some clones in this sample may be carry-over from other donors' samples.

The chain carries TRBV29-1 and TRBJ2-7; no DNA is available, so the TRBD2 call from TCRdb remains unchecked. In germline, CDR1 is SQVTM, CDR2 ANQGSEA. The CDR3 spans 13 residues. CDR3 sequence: CSVESRAPYEQYF.

The CDR3 loop is CASSPDRAYEQYF. J is TRBJ2-7 and V is TRBV6-5; with no DNA, the TCRdb D assignment of TRBD1 cannot be verified. Germline CDR1 reads MNHEY; CDR2 reads SVGAGI. The CDR3 has 13 residues.

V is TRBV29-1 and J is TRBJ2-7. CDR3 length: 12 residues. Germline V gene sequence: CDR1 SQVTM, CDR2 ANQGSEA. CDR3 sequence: CSVSEDTYEQYF.

Here the CDR3 reads CASSLEAGRPSGANVLTF. This sequence joins TRBV7-6 and TRBJ2-6; TCRdb outputs TRBD2, but without DNA this stays unchecked. CDR1 SGHVS and CDR2 FNYEAQ come from the germline V gene. The CDR3 has 18 residues.

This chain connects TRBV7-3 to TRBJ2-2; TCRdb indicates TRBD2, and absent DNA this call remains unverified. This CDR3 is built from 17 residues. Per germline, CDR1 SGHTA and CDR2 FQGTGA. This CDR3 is CASSPSAGGPFTGELFF.

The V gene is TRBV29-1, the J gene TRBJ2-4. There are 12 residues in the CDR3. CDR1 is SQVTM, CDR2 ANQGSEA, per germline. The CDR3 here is CSVVGAQNIQYF. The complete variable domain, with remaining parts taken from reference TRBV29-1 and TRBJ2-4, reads SAVISQKPSRDICQRGTSLTIQCQVDSQVTMMFWYRQQPGQSLTLIATANQGSEATYESGFVIDKFPISRPNLTFSTLTVSNMSPEDSSIYLCSVVGAQNIQYFGAGTRLSVL.

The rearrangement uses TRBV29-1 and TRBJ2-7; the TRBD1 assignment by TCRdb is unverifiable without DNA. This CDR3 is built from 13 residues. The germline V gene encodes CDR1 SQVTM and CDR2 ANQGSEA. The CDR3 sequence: CSVDQGSAYEQYF.

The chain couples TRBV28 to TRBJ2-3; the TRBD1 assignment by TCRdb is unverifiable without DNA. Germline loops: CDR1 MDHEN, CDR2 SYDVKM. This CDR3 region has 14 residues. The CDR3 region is CASTQGDEADTQYF. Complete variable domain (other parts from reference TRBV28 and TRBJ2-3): DVKVTQSSRYLVKRTGEKVFLECVQDMDHENMFWYRQDPGLGLRLIYFSYDVKMKEKGDIPEGYSVSREKKERFSLILESASTNQTSMYLCASTQGDEADTQYFGPGTRLTVL.

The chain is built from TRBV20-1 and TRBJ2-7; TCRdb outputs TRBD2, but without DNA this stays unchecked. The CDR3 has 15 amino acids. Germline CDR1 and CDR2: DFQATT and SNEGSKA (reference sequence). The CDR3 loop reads CSARDMRASSYEQYF.

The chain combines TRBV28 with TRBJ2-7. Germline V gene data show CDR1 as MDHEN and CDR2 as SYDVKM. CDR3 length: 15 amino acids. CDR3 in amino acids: CASSLTVGQSYEQYF.

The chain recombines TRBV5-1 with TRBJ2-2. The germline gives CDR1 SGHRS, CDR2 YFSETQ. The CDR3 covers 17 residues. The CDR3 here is CASRGSRGLSNTGELFF.